This T cell receptor (beta chain) was identified in a study of CD8 T cells in ankylosing spondylitis. Whole-study findings and limits: Blood from ankylosing spondylitis patients appeared to carry a characteristic roughly 8-variant TCR beta motif.

The CDR3 totals 17 residues. Germline values: CDR1 MGHRA, CDR2 YSYEKL. V lost 0 bases and J lost 0, with 14 bases in between. MiXCR, run by TCRdb on the 5' RACE reads, gives a single entry per CDR3 protein. The profile shows about 400,000 distinct CDR3 sequences, 20% to 25% of them singletons. Remarks on this clonotype: Antigen unknown.

This rearrangement joins TRBV4-1 to TRBJ2-5; D remains unclear. The TCR sequence derives from a male donor with ankylosing spondylitis. Material: blood, either unsorted or a sorted T cell fraction (not recorded which). Written as DNA, the CDR3 is TGCGCCAGCAGCCAAGAAGGAAGCAACTTTTACCAAGAGACCCAGTACTTC. This sequence encodes CASSQEGSNFYQETQYF.